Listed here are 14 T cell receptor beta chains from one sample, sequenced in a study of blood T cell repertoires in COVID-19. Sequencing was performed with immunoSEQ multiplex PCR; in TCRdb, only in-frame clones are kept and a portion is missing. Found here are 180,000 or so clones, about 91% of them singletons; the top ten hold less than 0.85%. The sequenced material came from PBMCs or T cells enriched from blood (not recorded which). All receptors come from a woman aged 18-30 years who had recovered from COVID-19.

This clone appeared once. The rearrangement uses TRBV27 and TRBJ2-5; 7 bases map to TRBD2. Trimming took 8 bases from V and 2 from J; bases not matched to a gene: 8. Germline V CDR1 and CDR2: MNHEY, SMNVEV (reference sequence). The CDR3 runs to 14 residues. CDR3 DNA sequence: TGTGCCAGCTCCGACCGGGACTATCAAGAGACCCAGTACTTC. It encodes CASSDRDYQETQYF.

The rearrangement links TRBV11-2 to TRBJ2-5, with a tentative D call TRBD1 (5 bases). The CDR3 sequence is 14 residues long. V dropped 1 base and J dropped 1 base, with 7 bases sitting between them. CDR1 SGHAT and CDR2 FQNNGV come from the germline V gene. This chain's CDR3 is CASSLAGIQETQYF. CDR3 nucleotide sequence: TGTGCCAGCAGCTTAGCAGGGATCCAAGAGACCCAGTACTTC.

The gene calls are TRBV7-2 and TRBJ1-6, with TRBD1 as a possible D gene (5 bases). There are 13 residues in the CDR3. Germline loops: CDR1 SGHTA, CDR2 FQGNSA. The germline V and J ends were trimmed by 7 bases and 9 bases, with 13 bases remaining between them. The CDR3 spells CASTRQNLSPLHF. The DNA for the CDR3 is TGTGCCAGCACCCGACAGAACCTTTCACCCCTCCACTTT.

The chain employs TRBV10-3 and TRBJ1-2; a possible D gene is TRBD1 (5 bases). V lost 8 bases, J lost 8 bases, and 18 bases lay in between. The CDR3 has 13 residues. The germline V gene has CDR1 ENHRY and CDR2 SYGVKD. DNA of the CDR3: TGTGCCATCTCTGACGGACCGGGGGGAGGCTACACCTTC. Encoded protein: CAISDGPGGGYTF.

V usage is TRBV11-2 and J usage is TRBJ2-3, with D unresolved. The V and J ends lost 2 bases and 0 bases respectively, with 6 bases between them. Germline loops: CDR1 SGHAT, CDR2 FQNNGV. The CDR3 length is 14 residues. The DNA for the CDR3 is TGTGCCAGCAGCTTACAGGTCAGCACAGATACGCAGTATTTT. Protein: CASSLQVSTDTQYF.

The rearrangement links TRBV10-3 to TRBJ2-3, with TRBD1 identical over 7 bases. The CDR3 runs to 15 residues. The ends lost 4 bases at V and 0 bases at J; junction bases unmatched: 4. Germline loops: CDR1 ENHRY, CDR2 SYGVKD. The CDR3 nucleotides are TGTGCCATCAGTGGCCGGGGACAGAGCACAGATACGCAGTATTTT. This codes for CAISGRGQSTDTQYF.

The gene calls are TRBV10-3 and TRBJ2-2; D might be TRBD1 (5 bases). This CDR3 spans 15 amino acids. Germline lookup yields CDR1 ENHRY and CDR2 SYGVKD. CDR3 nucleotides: TGTGCGGTAAAAGGTGGCGTGGACATGGCCGGGGAGCTGTTTTTT. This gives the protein CAVKGGVDMAGELFF.

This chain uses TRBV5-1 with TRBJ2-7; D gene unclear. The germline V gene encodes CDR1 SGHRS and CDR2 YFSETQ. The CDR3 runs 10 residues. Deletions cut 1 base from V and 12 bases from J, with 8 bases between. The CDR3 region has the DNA TGCGCCAGCAGCTTGCTTCGAGGGTACTTC. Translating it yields CASSLLRGYF.

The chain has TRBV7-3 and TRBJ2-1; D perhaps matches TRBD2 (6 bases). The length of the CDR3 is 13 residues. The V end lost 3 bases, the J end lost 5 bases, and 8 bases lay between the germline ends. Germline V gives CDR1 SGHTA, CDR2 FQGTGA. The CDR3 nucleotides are TGTGCCAGCAGCTTCGCGGGGAACAATGAGCAGTTCTTC. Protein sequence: CASSFAGNNEQFF.

The CDR3 region has the DNA TGTGCCAGCAGTTACACCGGGACTGTATCCTACGAGCAGTACTTC. Protein product: CASSYTGTVSYEQYF. This chain joins TRBV6-5 and TRBJ2-7; possible D gene TRBD2, 6 bases. V was shortened by 2 bases and J by 1 base, with 12 bases between the two germline ends. This CDR3 has 15 residues. The germline gives CDR1 MNHEY, CDR2 SVGAGI.

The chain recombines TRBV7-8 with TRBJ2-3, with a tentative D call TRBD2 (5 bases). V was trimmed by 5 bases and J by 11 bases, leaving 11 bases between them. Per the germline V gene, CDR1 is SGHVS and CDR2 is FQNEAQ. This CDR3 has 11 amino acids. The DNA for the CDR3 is TGTGCCAGCAGCCAGCGTGGACTGCAGTATTTT. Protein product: CASSQRGLQYF.

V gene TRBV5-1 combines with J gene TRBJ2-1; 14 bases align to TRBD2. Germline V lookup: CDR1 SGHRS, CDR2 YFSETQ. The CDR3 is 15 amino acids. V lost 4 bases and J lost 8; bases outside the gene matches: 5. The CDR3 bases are TGCGCCAGCAGCGGGACTAGCGGGAGTAGCGATGAGCAGTTCTTC. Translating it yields CASSGTSGSSDEQFF.

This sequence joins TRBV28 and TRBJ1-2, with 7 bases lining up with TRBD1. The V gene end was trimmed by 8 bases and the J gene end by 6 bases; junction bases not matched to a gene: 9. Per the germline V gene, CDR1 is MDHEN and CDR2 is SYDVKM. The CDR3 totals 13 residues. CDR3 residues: CASGHGTDNGYTF. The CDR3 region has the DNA TGTGCCAGCGGGCATGGGACAGACAATGGCTACACCTTC.

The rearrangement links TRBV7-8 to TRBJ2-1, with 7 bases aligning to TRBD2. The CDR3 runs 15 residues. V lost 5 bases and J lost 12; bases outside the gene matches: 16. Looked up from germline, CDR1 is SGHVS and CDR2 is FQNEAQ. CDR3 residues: CASSHGWAGEGWQFF. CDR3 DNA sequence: TGTGCCAGCAGCCACGGATGGGCGGGAGAGGGTTGGCAGTTCTTC.